Sequencing of this T cell receptor (beta chain) was carried out in a study of blood T cell repertoires in COVID-19. Study-wide background: Collection of acute and convalescent COVID-19 samples took place in the United States, Italy and Spain. T cells, B-cell-depleted T cells, or PBMCs provided the cDNA or gDNA that served as material.

This clone has just one count. In the original processing: How many nucleated cells were present was estimated from reference gene primer amplification. Clones were read by immunoSEQ multiplex PCR, and TCRdb kept only the in-frame ones, dropping some. The V and J calls and clone size come from that table; D and trimming were worked out from the DNA. The sample carries hundreds of thousands of clones, more than 75% recorded once. Germline V CDR1 and CDR2: LGHNA, YNFKEQ. The CDR3 length is 16 residues. The ends were cut back, 4 bases at V and 3 bases at J, with 17 bases in the middle. The genes are TRBV4-2 and TRBJ2-3; possibly TRBD1 for D (6 bases). Sequenced sample: peripheral blood. This sequence was found in a man in his 60s with acute or convalescent COVID-19. The CDR3 here is CASSRKQGFGTDTQYF. CDR3 nucleotides: TGTGCCAGCAGCCGCAAACAGGGATTCGGGACAGATACGCAGTATTTT.